This TCR beta chain was retrieved from a study of T cells in localized non-small cell lung cancer. Generated by immunoSEQ multiplex PCR, the TCRdb table keeps only in-frame clones and is missing some. The repertoire holds tens of thousands of clones, with 83% as singletons. Findings and caveats of the study: Clonality of T cells reached its maximum in uninvolved adjacent lung, surpassing tumor. Without multi-region sequencing, intratumor heterogeneity could not be excluded. Appearing in adjacent lung were a median about 57 of the top 100 tumor clones. Greater blood T cell density accompanied longer overall survival.

This CDR3 is 16 amino acids long. From germline, CDR1 is LGHNA and CDR2 YSLEER. Germline trimming cut 0 bases from V and 6 bases from J; bases unmatched to any gene: 6. Concerning this clone itself: Its target is unknown.

The sequencing here drew on PBMCs, taken before any cancer treatment. The clonotype comes from a man aged 40 to 70 with stage II lung adenocarcinoma. The chain is built from TRBV4-3 and TRBJ2-2, with 8 bases lining up with TRBD2. This CDR3 is CASSQERGAGAGELFF. In DNA form, the CDR3 reads TGCGCCAGCAGCCAAGAAAGGGGAGCGGGAGCCGGGGAGCTGTTTTTT.